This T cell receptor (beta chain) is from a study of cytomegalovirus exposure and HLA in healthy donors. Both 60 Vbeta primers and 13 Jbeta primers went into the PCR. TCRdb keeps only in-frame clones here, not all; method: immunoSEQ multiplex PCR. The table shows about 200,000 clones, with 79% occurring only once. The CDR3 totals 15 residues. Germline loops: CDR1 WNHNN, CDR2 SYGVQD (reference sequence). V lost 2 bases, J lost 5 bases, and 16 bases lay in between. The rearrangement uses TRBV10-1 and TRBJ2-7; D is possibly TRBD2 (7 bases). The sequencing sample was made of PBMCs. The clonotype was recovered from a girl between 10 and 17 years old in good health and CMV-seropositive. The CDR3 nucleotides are TGCGCCAGCAGTGAGAGGCTTTGGGGGGGCAACGAGCAGTACTTC. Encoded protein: CASSERLWGGNEQYF.